This paragraph reports one T cell receptor beta chain. Germline V gene lookup returns CDR1 KGHSH and CDR2 LQKENI. There are 21 residues in the CDR3. V was cut by 6 bases and J by 0 bases, with 32 bases left in between. This specimen comes from a study of blood T cell repertoires in COVID-19. Original processing notes: Reference gene primer amplification yielded estimated nucleated cell counts. Clones were read by immunoSEQ multiplex PCR, and TCRdb kept only the in-frame ones, dropping some. V, J and clone size derive from that table, while D and trimming were established from the DNA sequence. The table includes about 290,000 clones, about 82% detected once.

J is TRBJ1-2 and V is TRBV18; D is ambiguous. Sequenced sample: peripheral blood. The receptor was derived from a woman aged 50 to 65 with active or convalescent COVID-19. The CDR3 loop reads CASSKTSWSEAGLGSNYGYTF. The CDR3 nucleotides are TGTGCCAGCTCCAAAACTTCGTGGAGTGAGGCCGGTCTCGGGTCTAACTATGGCTACACCTTC. Variable domain in full (rest from reference TRBV18 and TRBJ1-2): NAGVMQNPRHLVRRRGQEARLRCSPMKGHSHVYWYRQLPEEGLKFMVYLQKENIIDESGMPKERFSAEFPKEGPSILRIQQVVRGDSAAYFCASSKTSWSEAGLGSNYGYTFGSGTRLTVV.